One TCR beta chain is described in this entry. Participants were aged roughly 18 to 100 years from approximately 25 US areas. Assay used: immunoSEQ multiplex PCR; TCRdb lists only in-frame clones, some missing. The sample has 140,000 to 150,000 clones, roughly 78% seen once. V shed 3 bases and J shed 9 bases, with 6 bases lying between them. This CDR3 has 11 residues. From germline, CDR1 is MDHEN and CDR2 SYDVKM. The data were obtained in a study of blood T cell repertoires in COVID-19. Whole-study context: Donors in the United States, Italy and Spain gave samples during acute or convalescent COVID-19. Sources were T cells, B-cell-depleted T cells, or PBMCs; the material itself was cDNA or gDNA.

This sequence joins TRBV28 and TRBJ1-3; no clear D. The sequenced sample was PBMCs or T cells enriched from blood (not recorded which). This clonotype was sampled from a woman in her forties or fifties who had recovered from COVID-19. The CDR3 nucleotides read TGTGCCAGCAGTTTGCTATTCACCATATATTTT. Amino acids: CASSLLFTIYF.